This TCR beta chain was identified during a study of cytomegalovirus exposure and HLA in healthy donors. Whole-study findings and limits: Presence/absence analyses supposed approximately even sequencing depth among donors.

Points on this clone: The target antigen is unknown.

Primers: 60 Vbeta forward and 13 Jbeta reverse. Libraries were prepared by immunoSEQ multiplex PCR; TCRdb keeps only in-frame clonotypes and omits some of them. The sample carries 150,000 or so clones, 65% to 75% recorded once. The sequence derives from a girl aged 10 to 17 in good health and CMV-seronegative. Material for sequencing was PBMCs.

The CDR3, as DNA: TGTGCCAGCAGTTGGACCGGGGGAACAGATACGCAGTATTTT. Translating it yields CASSWTGGTDTQYF. The V gene is TRBV27, the J gene TRBJ2-3; perhaps TRBD2 as D (6 bases). The germline V and J ends were trimmed by 4 bases and 3 bases, with 11 bases remaining between them. This CDR3 has 14 amino acids. CDR1 and CDR2 from the germline V gene are MNHEY and SMNVEV (reference sequence).